This T cell receptor beta chain emerged from a study of cytomegalovirus exposure and HLA in healthy donors. V dropped 0 bases and J dropped 6; count of bases not matched to a gene: 11. Germline CDR1 is LGHNA and CDR2 is YSLEER. CDR3 length equals 18 residues. Of note for this clone: Its antigen is not identified.

Vbeta (60) and Jbeta (13) primers were used in the PCR. The table came from immunoSEQ multiplex PCR; TCRdb's copy has only in-frame clones and leaves some out. The sample lists more than 65,000 clones, 65% to 85% seen once, with less than 25% in the top ten. Study-wide results and limits: Sequences of the TCR beta chain were said to predict the HLA-A and HLA-B alleles of most subjects accurately.

The receptor was derived from a woman in her thirties or forties in good health and CMV-seropositive. The J gene is TRBJ2-1, the V gene TRBV4-3, with 10 bases fitting TRBD2. What was sequenced was PBMCs. The CDR3 bases are TGCGCCAGCAGCCAAGAGAGCCGAGCGGGAGGGCCTTCCAATGAGCAGTTCTTC. It specifies CASSQESRAGGPSNEQFF.